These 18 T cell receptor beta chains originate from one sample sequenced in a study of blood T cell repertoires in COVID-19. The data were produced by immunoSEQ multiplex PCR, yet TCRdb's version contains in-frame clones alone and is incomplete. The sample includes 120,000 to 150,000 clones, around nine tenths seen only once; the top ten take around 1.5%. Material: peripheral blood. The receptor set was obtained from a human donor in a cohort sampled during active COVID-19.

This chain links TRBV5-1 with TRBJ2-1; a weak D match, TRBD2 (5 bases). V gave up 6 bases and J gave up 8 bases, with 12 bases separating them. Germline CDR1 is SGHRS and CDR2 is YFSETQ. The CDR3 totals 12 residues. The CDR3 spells CASTWTGDEQFF. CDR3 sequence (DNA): TGCGCCAGCACCTGGACCGGGGATGAGCAGTTCTTC.

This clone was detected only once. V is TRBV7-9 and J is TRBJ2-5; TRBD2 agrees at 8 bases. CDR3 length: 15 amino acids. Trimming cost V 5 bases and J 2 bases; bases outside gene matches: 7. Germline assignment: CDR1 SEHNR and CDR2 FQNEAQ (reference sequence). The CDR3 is CASSPFGGGQETQYF. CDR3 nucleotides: TGTGCCAGCAGCCCTTTCGGGGGGGGACAAGAGACCCAGTACTTC.

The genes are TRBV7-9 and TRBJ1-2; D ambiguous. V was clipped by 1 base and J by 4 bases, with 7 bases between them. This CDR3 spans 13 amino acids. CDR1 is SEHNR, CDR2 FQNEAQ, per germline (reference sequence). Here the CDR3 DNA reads TGTGCCAGCAGCTTAGAGTCAGGCTATGGCTACACCTTC. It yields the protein CASSLESGYGYTF.

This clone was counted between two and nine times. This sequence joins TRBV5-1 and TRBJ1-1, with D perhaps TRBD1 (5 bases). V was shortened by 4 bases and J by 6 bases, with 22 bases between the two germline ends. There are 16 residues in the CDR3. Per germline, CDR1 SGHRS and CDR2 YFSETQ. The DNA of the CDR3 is TGCGCCAGCAGCCCTGACGGAGTCAAGGGGTCTGCTGAAGCTTTCTTT. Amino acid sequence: CASSPDGVKGSAEAFF.

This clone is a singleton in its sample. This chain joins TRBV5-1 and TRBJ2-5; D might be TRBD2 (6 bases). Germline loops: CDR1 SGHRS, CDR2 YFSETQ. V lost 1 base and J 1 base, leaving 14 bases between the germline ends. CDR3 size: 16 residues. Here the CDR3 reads CASSLSVGTFQETQYF. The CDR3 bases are TGCGCCAGCAGCTTGTCCGTAGGGACTTTCCAAGAGACCCAGTACTTC.

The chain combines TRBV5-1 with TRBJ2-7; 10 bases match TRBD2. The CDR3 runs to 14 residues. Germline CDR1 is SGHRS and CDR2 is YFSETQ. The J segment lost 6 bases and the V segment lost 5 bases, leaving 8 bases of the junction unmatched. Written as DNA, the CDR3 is TGCGCCAGCAGTGAAGAGCGGGGGGGATTCGAGCAGTACTTC. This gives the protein CASSEERGGFEQYF.

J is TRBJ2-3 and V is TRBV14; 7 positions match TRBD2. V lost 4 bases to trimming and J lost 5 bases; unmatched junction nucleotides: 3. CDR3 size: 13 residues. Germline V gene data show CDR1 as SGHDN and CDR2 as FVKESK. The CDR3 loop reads CASSPAGVDTQYF. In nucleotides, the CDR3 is TGTGCCAGCAGCCCTGCGGGGGTAGATACGCAGTATTTT.

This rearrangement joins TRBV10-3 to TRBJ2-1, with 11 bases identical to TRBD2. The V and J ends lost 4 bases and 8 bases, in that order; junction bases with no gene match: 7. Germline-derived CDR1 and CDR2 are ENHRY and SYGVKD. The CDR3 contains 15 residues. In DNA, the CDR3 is TGTGCCATCAGTGCAGCTAGCGGGGGGCGAGATGAGCAGTTCTTC. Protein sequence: CAISAASGGRDEQFF.

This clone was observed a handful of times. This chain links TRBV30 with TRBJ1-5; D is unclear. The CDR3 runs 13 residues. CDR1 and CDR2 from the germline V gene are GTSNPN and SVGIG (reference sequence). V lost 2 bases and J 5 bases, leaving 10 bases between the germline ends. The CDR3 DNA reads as TGTGCCTGGAGTCTTTATCAGGATCAGCCCCAGCATTTT. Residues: CAWSLYQDQPQHF.

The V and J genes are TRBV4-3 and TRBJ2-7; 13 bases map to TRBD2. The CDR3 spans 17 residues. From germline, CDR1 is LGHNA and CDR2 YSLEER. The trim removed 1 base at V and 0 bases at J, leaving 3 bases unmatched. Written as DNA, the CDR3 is TGCGCCAGCAGCCAAGGACTAGCGGGGGGCAACTCCTACGAGCAGTACTTC. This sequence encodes CASSQGLAGGNSYEQYF.

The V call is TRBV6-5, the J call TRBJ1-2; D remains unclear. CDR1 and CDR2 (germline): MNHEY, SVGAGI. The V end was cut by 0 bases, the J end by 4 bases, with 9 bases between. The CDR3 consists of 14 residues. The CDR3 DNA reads TGTGCCAGCAGTTACTCGACCAGGTTCTATGGCTACACCTTC. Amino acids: CASSYSTRFYGYTF.

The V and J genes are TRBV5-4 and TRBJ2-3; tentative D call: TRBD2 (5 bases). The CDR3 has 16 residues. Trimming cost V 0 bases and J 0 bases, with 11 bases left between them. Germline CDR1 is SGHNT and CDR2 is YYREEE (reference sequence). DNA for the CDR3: TGTGCCAGCAGCTTGGGGGAGACGGCTAGCACAGATACGCAGTATTTT. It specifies CASSLGETASTDTQYF.

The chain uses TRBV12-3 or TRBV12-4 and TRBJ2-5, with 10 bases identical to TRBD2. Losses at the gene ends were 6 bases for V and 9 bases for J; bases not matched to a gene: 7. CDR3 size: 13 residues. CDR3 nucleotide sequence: TGTGCCAGCAGCCTAGCGGGGGAACCGCCCCAGTACTTC. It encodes CASSLAGEPPQYF.

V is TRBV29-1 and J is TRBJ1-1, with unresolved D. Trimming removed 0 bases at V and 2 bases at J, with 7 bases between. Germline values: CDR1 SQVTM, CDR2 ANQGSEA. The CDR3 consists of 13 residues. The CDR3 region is CSVEDRGNTEAFF. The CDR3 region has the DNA TGCAGCGTTGAAGATCGGGGAAACACTGAAGCTTTCTTT.

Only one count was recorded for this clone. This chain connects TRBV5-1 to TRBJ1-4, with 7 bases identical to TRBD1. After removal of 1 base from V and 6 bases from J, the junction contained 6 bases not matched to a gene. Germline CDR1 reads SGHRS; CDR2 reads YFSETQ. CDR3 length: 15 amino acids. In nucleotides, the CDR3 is TGCGCCAGCAGCTTGACGGGACAGCGGGATGAAAAACTGTTTTTT. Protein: CASSLTGQRDEKLFF.

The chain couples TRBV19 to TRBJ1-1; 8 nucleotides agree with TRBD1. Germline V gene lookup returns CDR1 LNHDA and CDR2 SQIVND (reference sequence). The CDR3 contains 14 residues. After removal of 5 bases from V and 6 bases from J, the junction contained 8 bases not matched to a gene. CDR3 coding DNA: TGTGCCAGTAGTGTCGGACAGGGCGGGGCTGAAGCTTTCTTT. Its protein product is CASSVGQGGAEAFF.

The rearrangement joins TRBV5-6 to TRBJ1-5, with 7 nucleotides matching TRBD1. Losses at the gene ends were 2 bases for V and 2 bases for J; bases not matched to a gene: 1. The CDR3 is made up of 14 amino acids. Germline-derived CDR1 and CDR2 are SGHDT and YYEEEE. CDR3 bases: TGTGCCAGCAGCTTCACAGGGGGCAATCAGCCCCAGCATTTT. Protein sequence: CASSFTGGNQPQHF.

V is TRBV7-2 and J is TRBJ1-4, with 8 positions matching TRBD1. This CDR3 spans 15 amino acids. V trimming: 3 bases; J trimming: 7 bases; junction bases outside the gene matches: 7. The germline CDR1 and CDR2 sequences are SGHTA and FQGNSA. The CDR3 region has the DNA TGTGCCAGCAGCTTCCGGACAGGGACGGGTGAAAAACTGTTTTTT. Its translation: CASSFRTGTGEKLFF. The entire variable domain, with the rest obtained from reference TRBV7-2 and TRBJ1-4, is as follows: GAGVSQSPSNKVTEKGKDVELRCDPISGHTALYWYRQSLGQGLEFLIYFQGNSAPDKSGLPSDRFSAERTGGSVSTLTIQRTQQEDSAVYLCASSFRTGTGEKLFFGSGTQLSVL.